The clone carrying this T cell receptor beta chain turned up a few times. This sample is drawn from a study of blood T cell repertoires in COVID-19. Across the whole study: The analysed material was cDNA or gDNA that came from T cells, B-cell-depleted T cells, or PBMCs.

Per the original data handling: The authors estimated nucleated cell counts from reference gene primer amplification. Sequenced by immunoSEQ multiplex PCR; TCRdb stores in-frame clones only, minus some. V and J calls and clone size follow that table, whereas D and trimming were derived from the DNA. The data show tens of thousands of clones, 86% seen once. Sequenced sample: peripheral blood. This receptor was obtained from a man aged 25-45 years with acute or convalescent COVID-19.

The CDR3 DNA reads TGTGCCAGCTGTGTTGGACTAGCGGGGGTCTACGAGCAGTACTTC. This gives the protein CASCVGLAGVYEQYF. This chain connects TRBV2 to TRBJ2-7; 13 nucleotides align to TRBD2. The length of the CDR3 is 15 residues. Germline loops: CDR1 SNHLY, CDR2 FYNNEI. After removal of 8 bases from V and 3 bases from J, the junction contained 7 bases not matched to a gene.